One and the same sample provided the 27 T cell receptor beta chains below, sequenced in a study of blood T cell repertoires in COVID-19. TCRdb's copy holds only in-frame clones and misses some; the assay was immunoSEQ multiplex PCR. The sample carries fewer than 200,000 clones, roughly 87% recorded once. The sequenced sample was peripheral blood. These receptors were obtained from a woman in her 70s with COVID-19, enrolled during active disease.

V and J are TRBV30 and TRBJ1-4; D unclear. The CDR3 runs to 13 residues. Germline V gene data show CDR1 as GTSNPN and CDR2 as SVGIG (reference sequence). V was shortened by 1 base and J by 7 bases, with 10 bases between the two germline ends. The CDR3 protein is CAWSAGLAEKLFF. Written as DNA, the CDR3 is TGTGCCTGGAGTGCAGGATTGGCTGAAAAACTGTTTTTT.

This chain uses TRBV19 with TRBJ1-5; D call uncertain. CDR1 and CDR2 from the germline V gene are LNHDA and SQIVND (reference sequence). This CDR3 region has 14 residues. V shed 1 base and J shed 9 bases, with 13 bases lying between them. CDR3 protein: CASSIGRFDGPQHF. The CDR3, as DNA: TGTGCCAGTAGTATAGGCAGGTTCGATGGGCCCCAGCATTTT.

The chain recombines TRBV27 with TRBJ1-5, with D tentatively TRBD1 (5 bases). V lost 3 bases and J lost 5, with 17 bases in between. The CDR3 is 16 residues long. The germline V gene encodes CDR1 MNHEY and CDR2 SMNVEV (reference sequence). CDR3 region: CASSFGGAAKDQPQHF. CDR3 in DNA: TGTGCCAGCAGTTTTGGCGGGGCCGCCAAGGATCAGCCCCAGCATTTT.

This chain's CDR3 is CASSLQGSNTGELFF. CDR3 sequence (DNA): TGTGCCAGCAGCTTACAGGGATCGAACACCGGGGAGCTGTTTTTT. This chain joins TRBV11-3 and TRBJ2-2; D is possibly TRBD1 (5 bases). The germline CDR1 and CDR2 sequences are SGHNT and YENEEA. V lost 2 bases to trimming and J lost 0 bases, with 7 bases between them. The CDR3 totals 15 residues.

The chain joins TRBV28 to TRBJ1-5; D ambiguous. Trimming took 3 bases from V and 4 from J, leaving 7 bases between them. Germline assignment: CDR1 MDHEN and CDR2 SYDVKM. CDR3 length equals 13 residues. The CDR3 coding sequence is TGTGCCAGCAGTTTCGTCGGGAATCAGCCCCAGCATTTT. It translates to CASSFVGNQPQHF. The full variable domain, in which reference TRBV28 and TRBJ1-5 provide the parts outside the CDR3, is DVKVTQSSRYLVKRTGEKVFLECVQDMDHENMFWYRQDPGLGLRLIYFSYDVKMKEKGDIPEGYSVSREKKERFSLILESASTNQTSMYLCASSFVGNQPQHFGDGTRLSIL.

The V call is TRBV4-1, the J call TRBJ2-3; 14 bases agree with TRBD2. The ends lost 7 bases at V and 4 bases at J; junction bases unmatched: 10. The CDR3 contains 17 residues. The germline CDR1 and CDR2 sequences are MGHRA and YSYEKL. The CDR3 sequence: CASTPRLAGGIADTQYF. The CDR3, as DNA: TGCGCCAGCACTCCTAGACTAGCGGGAGGGATAGCAGATACGCAGTATTTT.

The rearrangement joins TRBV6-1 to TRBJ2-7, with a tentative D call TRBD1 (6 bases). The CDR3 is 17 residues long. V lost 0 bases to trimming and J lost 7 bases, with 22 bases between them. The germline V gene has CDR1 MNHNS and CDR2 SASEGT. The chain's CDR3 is CASSEAGTGTSRGEQYF. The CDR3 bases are TGTGCCAGCAGTGAAGCGGGGACCGGGACAAGCCGGGGTGAGCAGTACTTC.

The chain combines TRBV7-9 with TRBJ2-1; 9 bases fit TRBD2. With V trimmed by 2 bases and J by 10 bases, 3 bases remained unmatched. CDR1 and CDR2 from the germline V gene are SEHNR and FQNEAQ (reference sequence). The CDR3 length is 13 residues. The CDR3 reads CASSLRLAGEQFF. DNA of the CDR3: TGTGCCAGCAGCTTAAGGCTAGCGGGGGAGCAGTTCTTC.

CDR3 sequence reads: CAWSGLRVEQFF. Here the CDR3 DNA reads TGTGCCTGGAGTGGCCTGAGGGTTGAGCAGTTCTTC. This chain connects TRBV30 to TRBJ2-1, with D tentatively TRBD2 (5 bases). The CDR3 has 12 residues. The germline V gene has CDR1 GTSNPN and CDR2 SVGIG (reference sequence). Between the trimmed V and J ends, which lost 1 base and 9 bases, there was a span of 10 bases.

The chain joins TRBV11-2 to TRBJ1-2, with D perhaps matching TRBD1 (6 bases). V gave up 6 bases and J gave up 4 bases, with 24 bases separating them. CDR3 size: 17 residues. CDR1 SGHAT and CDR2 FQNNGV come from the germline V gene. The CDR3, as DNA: TGTGCCAGCAGTGCCTGGGGGGGCAGGGGATTTGGCTATGGCTACACCTTC. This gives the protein CASSAWGGRGFGYGYTF.

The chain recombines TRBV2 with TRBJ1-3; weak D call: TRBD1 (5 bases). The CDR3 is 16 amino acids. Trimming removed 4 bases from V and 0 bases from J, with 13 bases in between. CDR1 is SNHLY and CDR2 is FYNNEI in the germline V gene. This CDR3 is CASSVTTVGSGNTIYF. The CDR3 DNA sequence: TGTGCCAGCAGTGTAACGACAGTCGGCTCTGGAAACACCATATATTTT.

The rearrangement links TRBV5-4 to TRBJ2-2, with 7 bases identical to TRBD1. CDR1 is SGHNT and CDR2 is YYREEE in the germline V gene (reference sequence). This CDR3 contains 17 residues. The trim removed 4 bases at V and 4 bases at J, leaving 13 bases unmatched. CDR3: CASSPAPTGRGTGELFF. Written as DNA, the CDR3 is TGTGCCAGCAGCCCCGCCCCGACAGGGAGAGGCACCGGGGAGCTGTTTTTT.

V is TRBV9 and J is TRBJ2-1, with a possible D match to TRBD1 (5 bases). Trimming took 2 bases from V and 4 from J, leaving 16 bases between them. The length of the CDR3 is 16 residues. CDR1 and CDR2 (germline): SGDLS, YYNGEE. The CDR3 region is CASSVQTGLVYNEQFF. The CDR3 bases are TGTGCCAGCAGCGTCCAAACAGGTCTCGTTTACAATGAGCAGTTCTTC.

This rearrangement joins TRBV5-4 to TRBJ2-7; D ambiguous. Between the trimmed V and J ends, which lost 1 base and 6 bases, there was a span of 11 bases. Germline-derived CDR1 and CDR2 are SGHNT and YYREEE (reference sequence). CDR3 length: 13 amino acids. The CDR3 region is CASSLIPPGEQYF. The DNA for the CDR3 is TGTGCCAGCAGCTTGATCCCCCCCGGCGAGCAGTACTTC.

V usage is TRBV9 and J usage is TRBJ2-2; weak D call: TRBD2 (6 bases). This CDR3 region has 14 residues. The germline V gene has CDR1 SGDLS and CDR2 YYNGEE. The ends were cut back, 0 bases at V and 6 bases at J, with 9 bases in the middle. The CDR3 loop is CASSVVGSPGELFF. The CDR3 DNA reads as TGTGCCAGCAGCGTAGTCGGGAGTCCCGGGGAGCTGTTTTTT.

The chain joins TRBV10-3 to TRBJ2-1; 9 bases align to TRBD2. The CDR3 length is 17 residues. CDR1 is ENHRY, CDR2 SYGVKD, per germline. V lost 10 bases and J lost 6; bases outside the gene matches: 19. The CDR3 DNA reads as TGTGCCACAAAGCTGAGCGGGAGGAGTACTACGGTCAATGAGCAGTTCTTC. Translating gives CATKLSGRSTTVNEQFF.

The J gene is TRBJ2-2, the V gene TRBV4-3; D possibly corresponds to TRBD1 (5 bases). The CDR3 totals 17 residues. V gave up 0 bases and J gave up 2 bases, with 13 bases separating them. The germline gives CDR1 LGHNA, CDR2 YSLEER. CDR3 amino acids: CASSQDRVTANTGELFF. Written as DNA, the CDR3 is TGCGCCAGCAGCCAAGACAGGGTGACAGCCAACACCGGGGAGCTGTTTTTT.

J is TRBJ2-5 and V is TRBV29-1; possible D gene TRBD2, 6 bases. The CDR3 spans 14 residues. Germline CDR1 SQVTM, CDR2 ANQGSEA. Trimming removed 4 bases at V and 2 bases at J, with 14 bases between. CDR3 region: CSVARGIGQETQYF. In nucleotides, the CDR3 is TGCAGCGTTGCTCGGGGGATAGGGCAAGAGACCCAGTACTTC.

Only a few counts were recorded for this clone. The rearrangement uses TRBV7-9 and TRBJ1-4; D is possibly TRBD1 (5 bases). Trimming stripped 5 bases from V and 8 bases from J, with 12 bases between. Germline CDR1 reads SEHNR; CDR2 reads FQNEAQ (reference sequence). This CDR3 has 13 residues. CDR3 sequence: CASSPSGQEKLFF. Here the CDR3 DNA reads TGTGCCAGCAGCCCCTCAGGGCAGGAAAAACTGTTTTTT.

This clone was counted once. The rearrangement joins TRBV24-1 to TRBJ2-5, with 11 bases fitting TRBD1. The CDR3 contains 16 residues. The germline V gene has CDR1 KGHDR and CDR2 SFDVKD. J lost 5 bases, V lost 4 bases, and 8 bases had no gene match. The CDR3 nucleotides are TGTGCCACCAGTGACCCAGGACAGGGGGCGGCGGAGACCCAGTACTTC. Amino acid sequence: CATSDPGQGAAETQYF.

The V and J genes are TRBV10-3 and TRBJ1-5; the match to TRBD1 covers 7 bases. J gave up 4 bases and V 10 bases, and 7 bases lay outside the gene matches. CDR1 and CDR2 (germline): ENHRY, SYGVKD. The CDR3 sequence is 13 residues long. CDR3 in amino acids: CASTGATNQPQHF. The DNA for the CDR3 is TGTGCCAGCACAGGGGCCACAAATCAGCCCCAGCATTTT.

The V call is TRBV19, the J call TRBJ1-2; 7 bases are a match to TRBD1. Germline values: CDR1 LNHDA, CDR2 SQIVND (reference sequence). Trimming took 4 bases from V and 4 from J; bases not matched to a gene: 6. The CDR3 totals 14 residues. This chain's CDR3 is CASSRYRDSYGYTF. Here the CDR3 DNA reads TGTGCCAGTAGTAGATACCGGGACAGCTATGGCTACACCTTC. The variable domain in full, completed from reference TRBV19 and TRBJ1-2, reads DGGITQSPKYLFRKEGQNVTLSCEQNLNHDAMYWYRQDPGQGLRLIYYSQIVNDFQKGDIAEGYSVSREKKESFPLTVTSAQKNPTAFYLCASSRYRDSYGYTFGSGTRLTVV.

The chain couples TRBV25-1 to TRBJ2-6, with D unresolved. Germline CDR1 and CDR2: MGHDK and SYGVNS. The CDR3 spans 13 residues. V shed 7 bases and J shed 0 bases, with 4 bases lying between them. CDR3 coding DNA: TGTGCCAGCATTCTCTCTGGGGCCAACGTCCTGACTTTC. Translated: CASILSGANVLTF.

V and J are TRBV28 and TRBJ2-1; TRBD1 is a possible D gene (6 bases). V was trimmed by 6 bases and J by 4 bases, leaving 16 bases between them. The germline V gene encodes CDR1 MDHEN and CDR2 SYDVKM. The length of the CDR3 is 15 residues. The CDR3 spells CASREPGHVYNEQFF. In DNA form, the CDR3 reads TGTGCCAGCAGAGAACCGGGACACGTTTACAATGAGCAGTTCTTC.

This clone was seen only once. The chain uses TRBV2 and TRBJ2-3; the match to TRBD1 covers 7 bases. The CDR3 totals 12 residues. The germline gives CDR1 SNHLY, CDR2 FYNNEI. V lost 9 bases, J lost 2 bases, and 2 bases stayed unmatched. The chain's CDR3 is CASGTVTDTQYF. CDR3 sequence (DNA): TGTGCCAGTGGGACAGTCACAGATACGCAGTATTTT. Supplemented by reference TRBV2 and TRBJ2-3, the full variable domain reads EPEVTQTPSHQVTQMGQEVILRCVPISNHLYFYWYRQILGQKVEFLVSFYNNEISEKSEIFDDQFSVERPDGSNFTLKIRSTKLEDSAMYFCASGTVTDTQYFGPGTRLTVL.

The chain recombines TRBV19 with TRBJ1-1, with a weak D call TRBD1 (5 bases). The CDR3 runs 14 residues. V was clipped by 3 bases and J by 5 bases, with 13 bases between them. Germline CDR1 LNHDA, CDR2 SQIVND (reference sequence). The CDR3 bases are TGTGCCAGTAGTATTGGGGCCGGATGGACTGAAGCTTTCTTT. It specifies CASSIGAGWTEAFF.

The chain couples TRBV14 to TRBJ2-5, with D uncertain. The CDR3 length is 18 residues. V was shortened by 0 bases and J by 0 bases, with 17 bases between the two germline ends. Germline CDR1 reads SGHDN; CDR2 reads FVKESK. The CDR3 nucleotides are TGTGCCAGCAGCCAAGATAGTCCCGCCGTACCTTACCAAGAGACCCAGTACTTC. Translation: CASSQDSPAVPYQETQYF. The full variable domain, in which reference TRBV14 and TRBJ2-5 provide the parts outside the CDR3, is EAGVTQFPSHSVIEKGQTVTLRCDPISGHDNLYWYRRVMGKEIKFLLHFVKESKQDESGMPNNRFLAERTGGTYSTLKVQPAELEDSGVYFCASSQDSPAVPYQETQYFGPGTRLLVL.